This T cell receptor beta chain was found in a study of cytomegalovirus exposure and HLA in healthy donors. Amplification used 60 Vbeta primers and 13 Jbeta primers. Measured with immunoSEQ multiplex PCR; TCRdb has only the in-frame clones, and not every one. The sample has under 300,000 clones, around 81% seen once; the top ten hold roughly 7.4%. Concerning this clone itself: Its antigen is unknown. At one end, the junction sequence differs from germline, possibly due to a read error.

General study points: In a later analysis, HLA-associated beta chains showed higher expansion and lower generation probabilities than comparable chains. The authors listed 180 or so TCR beta chains as cytomegalovirus-associated. Earlier analysis looked at TCR beta V segments, and most were productive about 87% or about 30% of the time. Presence/absence analyses assumed roughly uniform sequencing depth across donors, which may not hold.

The CDR3 has 15 amino acids. Germline assignment: CDR1 SEHNR and CDR2 FQNEAQ (reference sequence). The chain is built from TRBV7-9 and TRBJ1-4; D may be TRBD1 (5 bases). Material: PBMCs. This clonotype originated in a woman aged 55-69 years in good health and CMV-seropositive. The CDR3 sequence: CSSSSIRQNNEKLFF. In nucleotides, the CDR3 is TGTTCCAGCAGCTCTATACGACAGAATAATGAAAAACTGTTTTTT.